The present entry profiles one T cell receptor beta chain with its context. Its matching antigen is unknown. The method was immunoSEQ multiplex PCR; TCRdb's version includes in-frame clones alone and lacks a portion of them. The table includes around 150,000 clones, 91% detected once. This sample was taken from a study of cytomegalovirus exposure and HLA in healthy donors. Findings and limits, study-wide: High specificity and sensitivity for cytomegalovirus status were reported for the classifier. A subsequent analysis found that TCR clusters from the first cohort also tended to co-occur in the approximately 130 validation repertoires, with 94% of cluster scores above 0.

Sequencing was carried out using PBMCs. This sequence originates from a man between 18 and 35 years old in good health and CMV-seronegative.

The CDR3 is CAWSVRGHGNTIYF. The CDR3 nucleotides are TGTGCCTGGAGTGTAAGGGGTCATGGAAACACCATATATTTT. The chain has TRBV30 and TRBJ1-3; TRBD1 is a possible D gene (5 bases). The CDR3 consists of 14 residues. V was cut by 0 bases and J by 3 bases, with 9 bases left in between. CDR1 GTSNPN and CDR2 SVGIG come from the germline V gene (reference sequence).